The 7 T cell receptor beta chains below come from one sample, sequenced in a study of blood T cell repertoires in COVID-19. Assay used: immunoSEQ multiplex PCR; TCRdb lists only in-frame clones, some missing. This sample yields 200,000 to 250,000 clones, of which around nine tenths are seen a single time; 10% to 12% belongs to the top ten. Sequenced sample: PBMCs or T cells enriched from blood (not recorded which). The receptors stem from a young man who had recovered from COVID-19.

V usage is TRBV9 and J usage is TRBJ2-4, with 7 bases lining up with TRBD1. The V and J ends lost 2 bases and 2 bases, in that order; junction bases with no gene match: 4. Germline V gene sequence: CDR1 SGDLS, CDR2 YYNGEE. This CDR3 has 15 amino acids. CDR3 region: CASSVQGGPKNIQYF. The CDR3 nucleotides read TGTGCCAGCAGCGTTCAAGGGGGCCCCAAAAACATTCAGTACTTC.

The chain recombines TRBV28 with TRBJ2-1, with D possibly TRBD2 on 6 matching bases. The CDR3 totals 15 residues. Germline V lookup: CDR1 MDHEN, CDR2 SYDVKM. V was clipped by 8 bases and J by 3 bases, with 17 bases between them. This chain's CDR3 is CASGLTSMFYNEQFF. CDR3 bases: TGTGCCAGCGGCCTGACTAGTATGTTCTACAATGAGCAGTTCTTC.

This sequence joins TRBV4-1 and TRBJ1-2; D not certain. The CDR3 runs to 15 residues. Germline V gene lookup returns CDR1 MGHRA and CDR2 YSYEKL. Trimming took off 0 bases at V and 2 bases at J, with 10 bases between the two ends. The CDR3 DNA reads as TGCGCCAGCAGCCAAGAGTTCGCGTCGAACTATGGCTACACCTTC. As protein: CASSQEFASNYGYTF.

V usage is TRBV28 and J usage is TRBJ2-1, with TRBD1 as a possible D gene (5 bases). V lost 6 bases and J lost 3, with 15 bases in between. This CDR3 region has 15 residues. CDR1 is MDHEN and CDR2 is SYDVKM in the germline V gene. CDR3 coding DNA: TGTGCCAGCAGCCTCCAAGGGGTGGACTACAATGAGCAGTTCTTC. Encoded protein: CASSLQGVDYNEQFF.

This clone occurred once. The chain employs TRBV2 and TRBJ1-1; 8 nucleotides match TRBD1. V dropped 5 bases and J dropped 5; count of bases not matched to a gene: 7. Germline-derived CDR1 and CDR2 are SNHLY and FYNNEI. The CDR3 spans 14 residues. The chain's CDR3 is CASSPTGGTTEAFF. The CDR3 DNA reads as TGTGCCAGCAGTCCTACAGGGGGTACAACTGAAGCTTTCTTT.

J is TRBJ2-7 and V is TRBV25-1, with 10 bases that match TRBD2. The CDR3 has 14 amino acids. CDR1 and CDR2 from the germline V gene are MGHDK and SYGVNS. Germline trimming cut 6 bases from V and 9 bases from J; bases unmatched to any gene: 11. This chain's CDR3 is CASRSSGRSPGQYF. CDR3 sequence (DNA): TGTGCCAGCAGGTCTAGCGGGAGATCCCCGGGGCAGTACTTC.

The chain employs TRBV27 and TRBJ2-4; 8 bases map to TRBD2. After removal of 6 bases from V and 1 base from J, the junction contained 5 bases not matched to a gene. The CDR3 is 15 residues long. Per germline, CDR1 MNHEY and CDR2 SMNVEV (reference sequence). In nucleotides, the CDR3 is TGTGCCAGCAGAGACAGACTAGCGGCCAAAAACATTCAGTACTTC. Encoded protein: CASRDRLAAKNIQYF.